Listed here are 21 T cell receptor beta chains from one sample, sequenced in a study of tissue T cells after allogeneic stem cell transplantation. The data were produced by immunoSEQ multiplex PCR, yet TCRdb's version contains in-frame clones alone and is incomplete. The table shows 15,000 to 20,000 clones, with about 70% occurring only once. Source material: spleen. The origin of the receptors is a female BALB/c mouse in good health. The MHC haplotype of this mouse line is H2-d.

A word on this clone: Genes and germline come from the mouse. The read halts 1 residue ahead of the CDR3 end, with the missing end drawn from the germline J gene. The chain carries TRBV13-2 and TRBJ1-1; possible D gene TRBD1, 5 bases. Germline CDR1 reads NNHNN; CDR2 reads SYGAGS (reference sequence). CDR3 length: 13 amino acids. The V end lost 0 bases, the J end lost 5 bases, and 8 bases lay between the germline ends. The CDR3 protein is CASGDAWGTEVFF. The part of the CDR3 DNA that was read is TGTGCCAGCGGTGATGCATGGGGGACAGAAGTCTTC.

A remark on this clone: Gene names and germline match the mouse. The read stops 1 residue short of the end of the CDR3; the missing end is completed from the germline J gene. J is TRBJ1-6 and V is TRBV1; D may be TRBD1 (5 bases). TRBJ1-6 belongs to the ORF category, with a function that is uncertain. V lost 4 bases to trimming and J lost 0 bases, with 7 bases between them. The CDR3 runs to 15 residues. The germline V gene has CDR1 NSQYPW and CDR2 LRSPGD (reference sequence). CDR3 DNA, as far as it was read: TGCACCTGCAGTGGGACATCTTCCTATAATTCGCCCCTCTAC. This translates into CTCSGTSSYNSPLY. The full CDR3 sequence reads CTCSGTSSYNSPLYF.

This clone was counted between two and nine times. Gene names refer to mouse genes. The CDR3 is cut off 1 residue early in the read; its end comes from the germline J gene. The chain recombines TRBV19 with TRBJ1-5; 8 nucleotides match TRBD1. The trim removed 4 bases at V and 5 bases at J, leaving 5 bases unmatched. CDR3 length: 14 residues. Germline V gives CDR1 FNHDT, CDR2 SITEND (reference sequence). CDR3 DNA, as far as it was read: TGTGCCAGCAGTTCCTCAGGGGGCGACCAGGCTCCGCTT. Amino acid sequence: CASSSSGGDQAPL. The entire CDR3 protein is CASSSSGGDQAPLF.

About this clone: The listed genes are named as in mouse. The CDR3 end is not reached by the read, which stops 1 residue before it; the germline J gene fills it in. The V call is TRBV2, the J call TRBJ2-2; 7 positions match TRBD2. The CDR3 is made up of 16 amino acids. V dropped 0 bases and J dropped 5; count of bases not matched to a gene: 6. The V gene's germline CDR1 is LGHNA and CDR2 YSYQKL. CDR3 DNA, as far as it was read: TGTGCCAGCAGCCAAGAACCTGGGGGAAGGACCGGGCAGCTCTAC. It specifies CASSQEPGGRTGQLY. The entire CDR3 protein is CASSQEPGGRTGQLYF. The whole variable domain, filled in from reference TRBV2 and TRBJ2-2, reads DPKIIQKPKYLVAVTGSEKILICEQYLGHNAMYWYRQSAKKPLEFMFSYSYQKLMDNQTASSRFQPQSSKKNHLDLQITALKPDDSATYFCASSQEPGGRTGQLYFGEGSKLTVL.

This clone was recorded a few times. Any gene name here is a mouse gene name. The read finishes 1 residue shy of the CDR3 end, and the germline J gene is used to complete it. V gene TRBV4 combines with J gene TRBJ2-1, with TRBD1 matching 8 bases. Germline-derived CDR1 and CDR2 are LGHDT and YNNKQL (reference sequence). V was clipped by 4 bases and J by 2 bases; unmatched bases: 1. This CDR3 contains 14 residues. CDR3 DNA (partial): TGTGCCAGCAGCTGGGGACAGGACTATGCTGAGCAGTTC. The encoded protein is CASSWGQDYAEQF. The entire CDR3 sequence reads CASSWGQDYAEQFF.

Of note for this clone: Gene names and germline match the mouse. The read terminates 1 residue before the CDR3 end, so the remaining end is supplied by the germline J gene. The chain joins TRBV24 to TRBJ1-2, with 10 positions matching TRBD1. The CDR3 runs 14 residues. V lost 4 bases, J lost 2 bases, and 1 base stayed unmatched. The germline V gene has CDR1 KGHTA and CDR2 FRNEEI. CDR3 bases read: TGTGCCAGCAGTCGACAGGGGGCTAACTCCGACTACACC. This encodes CASSRQGANSDYT. The CDR3 in its entirety is CASSRQGANSDYTF.

Turning to this clone: The listed genes are named as in mouse. The read ends 1 residue early relative to the CDR3; the germline J gene fills the gap. This chain uses TRBV5 with TRBJ2-3, with TRBD1 matching 10 bases. Germline loops: CDR1 LGHNA, CDR2 YNLKQL (reference sequence). CDR3 length: 17 amino acids. The trim removed 0 bases at V and 2 bases at J, leaving 5 bases unmatched. The CDR3 region is CASSQETGGGNAETLYF. The part of the CDR3 DNA that was read is TGTGCCAGCAGCCAAGAGACAGGGGGCGGGAATGCAGAAACGCTGTAT.

A note on this clone: Genes and germline come from the mouse. The CDR3 end falls 1 residue outside the read, so it is completed with the germline J gene. J is TRBJ1-4 and V is TRBV29, with D possibly matching TRBD1 (5 bases). Between the trimmed V and J ends, which lost 2 bases and 2 bases, there was a span of 6 bases. There are 14 residues in the CDR3. Germline V lookup: CDR1 MSHET, CDR2 SYDVDS. The CDR3 is CASSLRGSNERLFF. The CDR3 DNA, read in part, is TGTGCTAGCAGTTTAAGGGGATCCAACGAAAGATTATTT.

With respect to this clone: The gene symbols are mouse symbols. The read terminates 1 residue before the CDR3 end, so the remaining end is supplied by the germline J gene. This sequence joins TRBV20 and TRBJ1-4, with TRBD1 matching 7 bases. V dropped 4 bases and J dropped 3; count of bases not matched to a gene: 2. Germline CDR1 is GFQATS and CDR2 is STVNSAI. The CDR3 is 13 residues long. The CDR3 DNA, read in part, is TGTGGTGCTACCGGGACAGCCAACGAAAGATTATTT. Amino acid sequence: CGATGTANERLF. From start to end, the CDR3 is CGATGTANERLFF.

Comments on this clone: Genes and germline are mouse. The read halts 1 residue ahead of the CDR3 end, with the missing end drawn from the germline J gene. The rearrangement links TRBV17 to TRBJ2-7; D remains ambiguous. The CDR3 totals 14 residues. CDR1 is MNHDT and CDR2 is YYDKIL in the germline V gene. Trimming pared 0 bases from V and 3 bases from J, leaving 9 bases between. CDR3 sequence: CASSRDPGDYEQYF. CDR3 bases read: TGTGCTAGCAGTAGAGATCCCGGGGACTATGAACAGTAC.

This clone was seen a few times. Genes here carry mouse names. Read data end 1 residue before the CDR3 end; the end is taken from the germline J gene. The rearrangement links TRBV19 to TRBJ1-3; no clear D gene. The ends were cut back, 0 bases at V and 2 bases at J, with 6 bases in the middle. Germline V gene data show CDR1 as FNHDT and CDR2 as SITEND (reference sequence). The CDR3 has 14 residues. The covered CDR3 bases are TGTGCCAGCAGTATAGCTCGGACTGGAAATACGCTCTAT. Protein product: CASSIARTGNTLY. The entire CDR3 is CASSIARTGNTLYF.

This clone has more than one count but fewer than ten. Gene names and germline refer to mouse. The missing CDR3 end, 1 residue past where the read stops, is filled in from the germline J gene. This chain links TRBV29 with TRBJ1-2; weak D call: TRBD1 (6 bases). Germline V gene data show CDR1 as MSHET and CDR2 as SYDVDS. With 5 bases removed from V and 1 base from J, the gap between germline ends came to 11 bases. The CDR3 is made up of 14 amino acids. CDR3 bases read: TGTGCTAGCAGTCACCGGGACAAAAACTCCGACTACACC. The encoded protein is CASSHRDKNSDYT. The CDR3 in full is CASSHRDKNSDYTF.

This clone came up a few times. Gene names are the mouse ones. The read terminates 1 residue before the CDR3 end, so the remaining end is supplied by the germline J gene. V and J are TRBV16 and TRBJ2-5; D remains ambiguous. This CDR3 is built from 13 residues. V was cut by 1 base and J by 3 bases, with 5 bases left in between. Germline assignment: CDR1 SGHSA and CDR2 FRNQAP. CDR3 in amino acids: CASSLGQQDTQYF. Partial CDR3 DNA: TGTGCAAGCAGCTTAGGTCAGCAAGACACCCAGTAC.

A word on this clone: Germline and genes here are mouse. From the germline J gene comes the end of the CDR3, since the read stops 1 residue before it. V is TRBV31 and J is TRBJ2-2; 9 nucleotides agree with TRBD1. The CDR3 has 16 amino acids. Germline V gene sequence: CDR1 GKSSPN, CDR2 SITVG. V lost 3 bases, J lost 0 bases, and 5 bases stayed unmatched. Here the CDR3 reads CAWSPRDRANTGQLYF. CDR3 DNA, as far as it was read: TGTGCCTGGAGCCCCCGGGACAGGGCAAACACCGGGCAGCTCTAC.

Concerning this clone itself: The gene names given are mouse names. The CDR3 goes on 1 residue after the read ends, and that part is filled in from the germline J gene. The chain employs TRBV2 and TRBJ1-3, with D unclear. Deletions cut 0 bases from V and 0 bases from J, with 6 bases between. The CDR3 loop spans 15 amino acids. Germline lookup yields CDR1 LGHNA and CDR2 YSYQKL. Partial CDR3 DNA: TGTGCCAGCAGCCAAGACAGGTTTTCTGGAAATACGCTCTAT. Translation: CASSQDRFSGNTLY. The full CDR3 protein reads CASSQDRFSGNTLYF.

To note about this clone: Each gene name is a mouse one. The read halts 1 residue ahead of the CDR3 end, with the missing end drawn from the germline J gene. This sequence joins TRBV5 and TRBJ2-5; 7 bases are a match to TRBD2. CDR1 is LGHNA and CDR2 is YNLKQL in the germline V gene (reference sequence). The trim removed 4 bases at V and 0 bases at J, leaving 4 bases unmatched. This CDR3 is built from 15 residues. Partial CDR3 DNA: TGTGCCAGCAGCCCACTGGGGAGTAACCAAGACACCCAGTAC. As protein: CASSPLGSNQDTQY. The whole CDR3 protein is CASSPLGSNQDTQYF.

Remarks on this clone: The gene names here belong to mouse. Read data end 1 residue before the CDR3 end; the end is taken from the germline J gene. The chain couples TRBV29 to TRBJ2-7; D perhaps matches TRBD1 (5 bases). The CDR3 is 14 amino acids. Germline CDR1 reads MSHET; CDR2 reads SYDVDS. Between the trimmed V and J ends, which lost 0 bases and 3 bases, there was a span of 9 bases. CDR3 bases read: TGTGCTAGCAGTTTATCGACCAGGGACTATGAACAGTAC. Protein product: CASSLSTRDYEQY. The complete CDR3 sequence is CASSLSTRDYEQYF.

Comments on this clone: The genes and germline here are from mouse. The read is 1 residue too short to cover the CDR3 end, so that end is filled in from the germline J gene. The chain couples TRBV5 to TRBJ2-2, with 9 bases matching TRBD2. The junction had 8 bases not matched to a gene; V was cut back by 0 bases and J by 3 bases. CDR1 and CDR2 (germline): LGHNA, YNLKQL (reference sequence). CDR3 length: 18 amino acids. This chain's CDR3 is CASSQDFLGGRDTGQLYF. The DNA read from the CDR3 is TGTGCCAGCAGCCAAGATTTTCTGGGGGGGAGGGACACCGGGCAGCTCTAC.

About this clone: The germline and genes are mouse ones. The CDR3 end falls 1 residue outside the read, so it is completed with the germline J gene. V usage is TRBV13-1 and J usage is TRBJ2-3, with TRBD2 matching 8 bases. In germline, CDR1 is NSHNY, CDR2 SYGAGN. The CDR3 is 16 amino acids. V lost 0 bases to trimming and J lost 0 bases; unmatched junction nucleotides: 3. This CDR3 reads CASSDATGGSAETLYF. Partial CDR3 DNA: TGTGCCAGCAGTGATGCCACTGGGGGTAGTGCAGAAACGCTGTAT.

A few counts support this clone. Each gene name is a mouse one. The DNA ends 1 residue before the CDR3 does, and the rest of the CDR3 is filled in from the germline J gene. V and J are TRBV3 and TRBJ2-1, with 7 bases lining up with TRBD1. After removal of 1 base from V and 4 bases from J, the junction contained 4 bases not matched to a gene. The CDR3 covers 15 residues. Germline V lookup: CDR1 SNHLY, CDR2 FYNGKV (reference sequence). The part of the CDR3 DNA that was read is TGTGCCAGCAGCTTAGAGACAGGGAATTATGCTGAGCAGTTC. This sequence encodes CASSLETGNYAEQF. The CDR3 reads in full as CASSLETGNYAEQFF.

With regard to this clone: Each gene name is a mouse one. The CDR3 goes on 1 residue after the read ends, and that part is filled in from the germline J gene. This sequence joins TRBV5 and TRBJ1-1, with unresolved D. Trimming stripped 4 bases from V and 3 bases from J, with 9 bases between. In germline, CDR1 is LGHNA, CDR2 YNLKQL (reference sequence). This CDR3 comprises 13 residues. The CDR3 is CASSPGVDTEVFF. CDR3 DNA, as far as it was read: TGTGCCAGCAGCCCCGGGGTGGACACAGAAGTCTTC.